These 20 T cell receptor beta chains were sequenced from one sample in a study of T-cell reconstitution after alpha-beta-depleted transplantation in children listed by TCRdb under 2016. Receptors were amplified or captured by PCR. Sequenced using an Illumina HiSeq 2500. TCR libraries were prepared with molecular barcoding, using unique molecular identifiers to normalize TCRbeta repertoire quantification. In-frame beta chains were kept once TCRdb had trimmed the public reads at Q25 with fastp and called clones with MiXCR. Every distinct CDR3 protein forms one entry, paired with its most common genes and DNA. For this sample the table gives about 90,000 distinct CDR3 sequences, of which 7% to 10% were detected only once. The ten largest make up over 6% of the sample. The source was PBMCs from the stem cell graft donor, collected from the stem cell graft. All receptors derive from a human donor who donated a stem cell graft to a child with congenital amegakaryocytic thrombocytopenia.

This clonotype occurred many times. The J gene is TRBJ2-7, the V gene TRBV3-1; 7 bases fit TRBD2. The junction had 11 bases not matched to a gene; V was cut back by 3 bases and J by 3 bases. CDR1 and CDR2 (germline): LGHDT, YNNKEL (reference sequence). CDR3 length: 16 amino acids. CDR3 coding DNA: TGTGCCAGCAGCCAGGGAGGGGCAGGTCCTATCTACGAGCAGTACTTC. This gives the protein CASSQGGAGPIYEQYF.

This clonotype occurred many times. This chain links TRBV15 with TRBJ2-1, with TRBD2 matching over 9 bases. This CDR3 is 15 amino acids long. Germline V gene sequence: CDR1 LNHNV, CDR2 YYDKDF (reference sequence). Germline trimming cut 5 bases from V and 8 bases from J; bases unmatched to any gene: 10. Written as DNA, the CDR3 is TGTGCCACCAGCGGTCCGGGACTAGCCGGGGATGAGCAGTTCTTC. Translation: CATSGPGLAGDEQFF. The full variable domain, its missing parts supplied by reference TRBV15 and TRBJ2-1, is DAMVIQNPRYQVTQFGKPVTLSCSQTLNHNVMYWYQQKSSQAPKLLFHYYDKDFNNEADTPDNFQSRRPNTSFCFLDIRSPGLGDTAMYLCATSGPGLAGDEQFFGPGTRLTVL.

This chain joins TRBV5-1 and TRBJ2-3; TRBD2 aligns across 8 bases. The germline CDR1 and CDR2 sequences are SGHRS and YFSETQ. The CDR3 contains 15 residues. V lost 7 bases, J lost 5 bases, and 12 bases stayed unmatched. The CDR3 nucleotides are TGCGCCAGCGGAGATTTGCCGGGGGGGGGAGATACGCAGTATTTT. Residues: CASGDLPGGGDTQYF.

This clonotype has at least ten counts. The chain recombines TRBV5-1 with TRBJ1-2; 8 positions match TRBD1. This CDR3 is built from 16 residues. In germline, CDR1 is SGHRS, CDR2 YFSETQ. The V gene end was trimmed by 3 bases and the J gene end by 7 bases; junction bases not matched to a gene: 14. CDR3 residues: CASSWAGTGSRAGYTF. The CDR3 DNA reads TGCGCCAGCAGCTGGGCCGGGACAGGTTCTCGGGCTGGCTACACCTTC.

This clonotype was found many times. The V call is TRBV6-5, the J call TRBJ2-6; TRBD1 agrees at 7 bases. The junction had 10 bases not matched to a gene; V was cut back by 0 bases and J by 2 bases. This CDR3 comprises 19 residues. The germline V gene encodes CDR1 MNHEY and CDR2 SVGAGI. The DNA of the CDR3 is TGTGCCAGCAGTTACTCGATCGGGCAGGGGGTAGCTGGGGCCAACGTCCTGACTTTC. As protein: CASSYSIGQGVAGANVLTF.

V and J are TRBV2 and TRBJ2-3; 7 nucleotides align to TRBD2. CDR1 and CDR2 (germline): SNHLY, FYNNEI. Trimming cost V 7 bases and J 3 bases; bases outside gene matches: 7. The length of the CDR3 is 14 residues. CDR3 bases: TGTGCCAGCATCCCTGAGCGGGGAACAGATACGCAGTATTTT. Protein product: CASIPERGTDTQYF.

This clonotype was observed many times. The V call is TRBV5-1, the J call TRBJ2-3; 7 nucleotides agree with TRBD1. Looked up from germline, CDR1 is SGHRS and CDR2 is YFSETQ. The V segment lost 4 bases and the J segment 0 bases; nucleotides outside the gene matches: 11. The CDR3 runs 17 residues. The DNA of the CDR3 is TGCGCCAGCAGCCCCGCACTACAGGACAGGAGCACAGATACGCAGTATTTT. It translates to CASSPALQDRSTDTQYF.

This clonotype has at least ten counts. This sequence joins TRBV28 and TRBJ2-1, with D perhaps matching TRBD1 or TRBD2 (5 bases each). This CDR3 has 13 amino acids. Germline V gene sequence: CDR1 MDHEN, CDR2 SYDVKM. V lost 3 bases and J lost 7, with 10 bases in between. CDR3 region: CASSLGVRNEQFF. In nucleotides, the CDR3 is TGTGCCAGCAGTTTGGGGGTGAGAAATGAGCAGTTCTTC. The full variable domain, rest sourced from reference TRBV28 and TRBJ2-1, is DVKVTQSSRYLVKRTGEKVFLECVQDMDHENMFWYRQDPGLGLRLIYFSYDVKMKEKGDIPEGYSVSREKKERFSLILESASTNQTSMYLCASSLGVRNEQFFGPGTRLTVL.

The genes are TRBV19 and TRBJ2-3, with TRBD2 matching over 12 bases. The junction had 7 bases not matched to a gene; V was cut back by 4 bases and J by 5 bases. This CDR3 spans 16 amino acids. The germline V gene has CDR1 LNHDA and CDR2 SQIVND (reference sequence). In DNA form, the CDR3 reads TGTGCCAGTAGTAGATCTAGCGGGGGGGCCATAGATACGCAGTATTTT. It codes for CASSRSSGGAIDTQYF.

The J gene is TRBJ2-1, the V gene TRBV14, with a weak D call TRBD1 (6 bases). There are 16 residues in the CDR3. The V gene's germline CDR1 is SGHDN and CDR2 FVKESK. With 3 bases removed from V and 0 bases from J, the gap between germline ends came to 12 bases. CDR3 protein: CASSHDRTSSYNEQFF. The CDR3 bases are TGTGCCAGCAGCCACGACAGGACGAGCTCCTACAATGAGCAGTTCTTC. The complete variable domain, with remaining parts taken from reference TRBV14 and TRBJ2-1, reads EAGVTQFPSHSVIEKGQTVTLRCDPISGHDNLYWYRRVMGKEIKFLLHFVKESKQDESGMPNNRFLAERTGGTYSTLKVQPAELEDSGVYFCASSHDRTSSYNEQFFGPGTRLTVL.

This rearrangement joins TRBV12-3 or TRBV12-4 to TRBJ2-7; D possibly matches TRBD1 or TRBD2 (6 bases each). V was shortened by 3 bases and J by 0 bases, with 27 bases between the two germline ends. This CDR3 has 20 residues. As DNA, the CDR3 is TGTGCCAGCAGTTTTCGTCCAATTGAATCCGGGGGCCGGAACTCCTACGAGCAGTACTTC. The encoded protein is CASSFRPIESGGRNSYEQYF.

At least ten counts were recorded for this clonotype. The V and J genes are TRBV20-1 and TRBJ2-5; TRBD1 agrees at 8 bases. This CDR3 spans 14 amino acids. Germline trimming cut 5 bases from V and 1 base from J; bases unmatched to any gene: 6. Per germline, CDR1 DFQATT and CDR2 SNEGSKA (reference sequence). Written as DNA, the CDR3 is TGCAGTGCTGGGACAGGAATTATCCAAGAGACCCAGTACTTC. This gives the protein CSAGTGIIQETQYF.

In its sample, this clonotype was seen many times. The rearrangement joins TRBV5-1 to TRBJ2-3; maybe TRBD2 (5 bases). With 0 bases removed from V and 4 bases from J, the gap between germline ends came to 21 bases. The length of the CDR3 is 18 residues. Per germline, CDR1 SGHRS and CDR2 YFSETQ. The CDR3 reads CASSLAVVAGGPPDTQYF. The CDR3 DNA is TGCGCCAGCAGCTTGGCCGTTGTGGCAGGAGGCCCGCCAGATACGCAGTATTTT.

This clonotype was observed a handful of times. Possible read error: a much larger clone is one base away. The chain combines TRBV5-4 with TRBJ2-1; 10 bases line up with TRBD2. The CDR3 has 16 amino acids. Germline CDR1 is SGHNT and CDR2 is YYREEE (reference sequence). DNA of the CDR3: TGTGCCATCAGCTCTGGGCCTAGCGGGAGTGTAAGTGAGCAGTTCTTC. Its translation: CAISSGPSGSVSEQFF.

This clonotype was observed at least ten times. The chain joins TRBV7-3 to TRBJ2-3; 10 nucleotides line up with TRBD2. V dropped 2 bases and J dropped 1; count of bases not matched to a gene: 0. The CDR3 contains 15 residues. Germline loops: CDR1 SGHTA, CDR2 FQGTGA. The CDR3 protein is CASSLGLAGTDTQYF. Here the CDR3 DNA reads TGTGCCAGCAGCTTAGGACTAGCGGGCACAGATACGCAGTATTTT.

This clonotype was seen ten or more times. The gene calls are TRBV12-3 or TRBV12-4 and TRBJ1-6; D ambiguous. CDR3 length equals 12 residues. The V gene lost 8 bases and the J gene lost 5 bases, with 7 bases spanning the gap. The CDR3 sequence: CASGTDNSPLHF. CDR3 sequence (DNA): TGTGCCAGCGGCACAGATAATTCACCCCTCCACTTT.

This clonotype was seen ten or more times. As DNA, the CDR3 is TGCAGCGTTGAGCAGCGGGGCTATGGCTACACCTTC. Protein product: CSVEQRGYGYTF. This rearrangement joins TRBV29-1 to TRBJ1-2; unclear D gene. Trimming shortened V by 3 bases and J by 4 bases, and 9 bases separated the two germline ends. The V gene's germline CDR1 is SQVTM and CDR2 ANQGSEA. The CDR3 runs 12 residues.

This clonotype was detected many times. This chain uses TRBV5-1 with TRBJ2-1, with 10 bases lining up with TRBD2. Germline CDR1 and CDR2: SGHRS and YFSETQ. This CDR3 is 17 amino acids long. The V segment lost 1 base and the J segment 3 bases; nucleotides outside the gene matches: 7. CDR3 residues: CASSLSEAGGLYNEQFF. In DNA form, the CDR3 reads TGCGCCAGCAGCTTGTCAGAAGCGGGGGGGCTCTACAATGAGCAGTTCTTC.

This chain uses TRBV20-1 with TRBJ2-2; 7 nucleotides line up with TRBD1. The V segment lost 6 bases and the J segment 5 bases; nucleotides outside the gene matches: 6. The CDR3 contains 13 residues. Germline CDR1 is DFQATT and CDR2 is SNEGSKA (reference sequence). The CDR3, as DNA: TGCAGTGCAATCACAGGGGTTACCGGGGAGCTGTTTTTT. It codes for CSAITGVTGELFF.

Note on this clonotype: A much larger clone sits a single nucleotide away, making a read error possible. The chain links TRBV12-3 or TRBV12-4 to TRBJ2-7; 8 bases match TRBD2. The CDR3 has 14 amino acids. CDR3 nucleotides: TGTGCCAGCAGTTTCGAAGGACTAGCTTTGGAGCACTACTTC. This codes for CASSFEGLALEHYF.